One T cell receptor (beta chain) is described in this entry. The sample holds many counts of this clonotype. Which antigen it targets is not known. Qualities for individual bases were not recorded, and no much larger clone is one base off. The CDR3 spans 15 residues, from the cysteine through the phenylalanine. Solely the CDR3 DNA is kept, with 45 bases framed from the first base. V has 5 bases trimmed and J has 7 bases trimmed; junction bases matching no gene number 14. CDR1 and CDR2, looked up from the germline V gene (reference sequence), are DFQATT and SNEGSKA. This record comes from a study of T-cell reconstitution after alpha-beta-depleted transplantation in children (dated by TCRdb to 2016 to 2018). Regarding the research as a whole: Using TCR repertoire profiling, the study followed T-cell immune reconstitution in a quantitative way in children after TCRalphabeta/CD19-depleted allogeneic hematopoietic cell transplantation.

Libraries were prepared through PCR. TCRdb lists the instrument as Illumina HiSeq 2500. TCR library preparation used molecular barcoding, with unique molecular identifiers applied to normalize quantification of the TCRbeta repertoire. TCRdb reprocessing: public reads trimmed at Q25 with fastp, clones called with MiXCR, in-frame beta chains kept. Here each entry gathers all rows of one CDR3 protein and keeps the most common genes and DNA. The sample table records hundreds of thousands of distinct CDR3 sequences; around 14% of these occur just once. The top ten hold 0.79% of the sample. Summary of the overall study and its limitations: In some patients, the high TCRbeta diversity seen at day 60 was put down to recipient T cells and intrathymic progenitors that had survived conditioning. Over the following months the frequencies of hyperexpanded clones went down, and after one year T-cell counts and TCRbeta diversity were mostly credited to newly produced T cells. About two months after transplant, the apparently early recovery of alphabetaT-cell counts reportedly depended on just several hundred clones that had expanded rapidly and came from non-depleted graft cells.

Per the publication, the treatment or condition label means: allogeneic hematopoietic cell transplantation with graft depleted of TCRalphabeta T cells and CD19 B cells. The children who served as transplant recipients had been given grafts of TCRalphabeta/CD19-depleted allogeneic hematopoietic cells. This TCR was sampled from a girl aged 2 to 10 with congenital amegakaryocytic thrombocytopenia, due to receive a stem cell transplant. The chain couples TRBV20-1 to TRBJ2-5; 9 bases in between match TRBD1. The sequenced sample was PBMCs, obtained before TCRalphabeta/CD19-depleted stem cell transplant. The nucleotide sequence reads as follows: TGCAGTGCTGAAGGGACAGGGCGTAAGGGGGTGACCCAGTACTTC. Translated, this gives CSAEGTGRKGVTQYF.